The 6 T cell receptor beta chains listed next were all sequenced from one sample in a study of T cells in Graves' hyperthyroidism and ophthalmopathy. Amplified regions were TCR beta CDR3 sequences from RNA transcripts. An initial round of RT-PCR targeting the TCR CDR3 relied on the HTBI primer set. TCRdb called the multiplex PCR reads again in MiXCR, with one record for every CDR3 protein. The data hold hundreds of thousands of distinct CDR3 sequences, with 14% to 15% observed a single time. Sequencing used blood. Source of these receptors: a woman in her forties with Graves' ophthalmopathy.

About this clonotype itself: Since a much larger clone is just one base distant, this may be a read error. The V call is TRBV4-3, the J call TRBJ1-1; unclear D gene. The CDR3 extends over 14 amino acids. Germline CDR1 is LGHNA and CDR2 is YSLEER. The CDR3 spells CASSQDRIYTGAFF. CDR3 coding DNA: TGCGCCAGCAGCCAAGATAGGATCTACACTGGAGCTTTCTTT.

This clonotype has a count of ten or more. CDR3: CAISESTQPEKIYEQYF. CDR3 in DNA: TGTGCCATCAGTGAGTCGACTCAACCAGAGAAGATCTACGAGCAGTACTTC. The rearrangement joins TRBV10-3 to TRBJ2-7; no definite D call. The germline gives CDR1 ENHRY, CDR2 SYGVKD. V dropped 0 bases and J dropped 3 bases, with 18 bases sitting between them. This CDR3 has 17 amino acids.

This chain joins TRBV20-1 and TRBJ2-7, with D perhaps matching TRBD1 (5 bases). Trimming took off 0 bases at V and 0 bases at J, with 12 bases between the two ends. Germline V gene sequence: CDR1 DFQATT, CDR2 SNEGSKA (reference sequence). CDR3 length: 15 amino acids. The CDR3 loop reads CSARDRSGHSYEQYF. The DNA for the CDR3 is TGCAGTGCTAGAGACCGTTCAGGGCACTCCTACGAGCAGTACTTC.

The genes are TRBV11-1 and TRBJ2-2; tentative D call: TRBD1 (5 bases). V was pared by 0 bases and J by 4 bases, with 18 bases between. The CDR3 loop spans 18 amino acids. Germline CDR1 is SGHAT and CDR2 is FQDESV (reference sequence). This chain's CDR3 is CASSLAQFLQGFTGELFF. The CDR3 DNA reads as TGTGCCAGCAGCTTAGCGCAGTTTCTTCAGGGTTTCACCGGGGAGCTGTTTTTT. Combining the CDR3 with reference TRBV11-1 and TRBJ2-2 gives the whole variable domain EAEVAQSPRYKITEKSQAVAFWCDPISGHATLYWYRQILGQGPELLVQFQDESVVDDSQLPKDRFSAERLKGVDSTLKIQPAELGDSAMYLCASSLAQFLQGFTGELFFGEGSRLTVL.

This clonotype was seen many times. The J gene is TRBJ1-2, the V gene TRBV18; D perhaps matches TRBD1 (5 bases). Germline CDR1 reads KGHSH; CDR2 reads LQKENI. The CDR3 length is 13 residues. V dropped 8 bases and J dropped 2 bases, with 12 bases sitting between them. Here the CDR3 reads CASAPGTNYGYTF. For the CDR3, the DNA is TGTGCCAGCGCCCCGGGGACCAACTATGGCTACACCTTC.

As concerns this clonotype: Its ends do not fully match the called genes, so a read error is possible. This chain connects TRBV18 to TRBJ2-7; 8 nucleotides agree with TRBD1. Per the germline V gene, CDR1 is KGHSH and CDR2 is LQKENI. The CDR3 loop spans 15 amino acids. CDR3 nucleotides: TGTGCCAGCTCATCACCGGGGACAGGCACCTACGAGCAGTACTTC. Translation gives CASSSPGTGTYEQYF.